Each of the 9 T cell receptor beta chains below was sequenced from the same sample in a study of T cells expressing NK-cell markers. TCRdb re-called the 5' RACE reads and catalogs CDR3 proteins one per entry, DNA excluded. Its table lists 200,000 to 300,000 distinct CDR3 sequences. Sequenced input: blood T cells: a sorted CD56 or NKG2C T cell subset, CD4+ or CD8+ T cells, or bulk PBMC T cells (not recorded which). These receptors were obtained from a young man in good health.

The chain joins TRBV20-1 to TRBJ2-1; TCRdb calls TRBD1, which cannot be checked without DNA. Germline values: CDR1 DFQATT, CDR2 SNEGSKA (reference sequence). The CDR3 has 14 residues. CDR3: CSARGVGQGGEQFF.

The CDR3 spells CAIRKGYGYTF. This chain connects TRBV12-3 or TRBV12-4 to TRBJ1-2; TCRdb names TRBD1, which stays unverified in the absence of DNA. The CDR3 runs to 11 residues.

CDR3 region: CASSAISTDTQYF. V gene TRBV9 combines with J gene TRBJ2-3. The CDR3 consists of 13 residues. Germline CDR1 SGDLS, CDR2 YYNGEE.

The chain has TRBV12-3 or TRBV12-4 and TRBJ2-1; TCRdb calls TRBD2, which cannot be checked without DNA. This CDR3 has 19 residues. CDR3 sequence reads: CASSLSTSGSGVSYNEQFF.

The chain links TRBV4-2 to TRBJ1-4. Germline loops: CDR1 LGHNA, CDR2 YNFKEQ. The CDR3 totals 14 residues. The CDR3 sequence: CASSQATDPEKLFF.

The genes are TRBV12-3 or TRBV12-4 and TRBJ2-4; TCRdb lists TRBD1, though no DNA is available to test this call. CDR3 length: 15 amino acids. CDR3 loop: CASSWGASGGHIQYF.

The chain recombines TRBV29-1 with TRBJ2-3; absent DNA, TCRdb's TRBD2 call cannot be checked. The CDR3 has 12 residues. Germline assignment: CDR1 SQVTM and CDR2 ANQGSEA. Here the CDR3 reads CSVSPGTDTQYF.

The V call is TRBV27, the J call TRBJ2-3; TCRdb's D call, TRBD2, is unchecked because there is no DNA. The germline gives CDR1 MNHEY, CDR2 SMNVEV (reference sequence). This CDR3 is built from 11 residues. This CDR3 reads CASSTRWTQYF.

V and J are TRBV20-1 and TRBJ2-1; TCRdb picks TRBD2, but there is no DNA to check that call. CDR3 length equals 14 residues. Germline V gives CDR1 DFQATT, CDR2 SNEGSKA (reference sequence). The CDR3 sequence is CSARVRLAGREQFF.